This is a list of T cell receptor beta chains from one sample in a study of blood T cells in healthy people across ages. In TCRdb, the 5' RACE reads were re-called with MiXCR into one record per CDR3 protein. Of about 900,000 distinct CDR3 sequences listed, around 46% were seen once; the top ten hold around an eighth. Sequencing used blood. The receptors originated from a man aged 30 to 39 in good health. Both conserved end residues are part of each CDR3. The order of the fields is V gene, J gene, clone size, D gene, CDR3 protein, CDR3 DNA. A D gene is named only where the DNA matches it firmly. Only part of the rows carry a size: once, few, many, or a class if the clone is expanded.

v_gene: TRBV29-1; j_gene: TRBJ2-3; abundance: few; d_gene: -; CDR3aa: CSVETGLTDTQYF; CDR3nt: TGCAGCGTTGAAACAGGTTTGACAGATACGCAGTATTTT
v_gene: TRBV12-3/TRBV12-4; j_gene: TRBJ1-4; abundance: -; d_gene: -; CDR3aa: CASSLMGGNEKLFF; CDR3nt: TGTGCCAGCAGTTTGATGGGGGGGAATGAAAAACTGTTTTTT
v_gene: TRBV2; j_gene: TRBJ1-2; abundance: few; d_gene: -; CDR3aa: CASRSDGVAGYTF; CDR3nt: TGTGCCAGCAGATCCGACGGCGTTGCCGGCTACACCTTC
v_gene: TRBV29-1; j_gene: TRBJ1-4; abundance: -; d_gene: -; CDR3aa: CSASRRGFANEKLFF; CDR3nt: TGCAGCGCGTCAAGGCGGGGTTTCGCTAATGAAAAACTGTTTTTT
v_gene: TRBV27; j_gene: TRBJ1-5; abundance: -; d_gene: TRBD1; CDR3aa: CASSRTGYSNQPQHF; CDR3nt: TGTGCCAGCAGTCGGACAGGGTATAGCAATCAGCCCCAGCATTTT
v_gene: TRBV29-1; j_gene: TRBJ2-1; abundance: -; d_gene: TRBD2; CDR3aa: CSADRPGLPEQFF; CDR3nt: TGCAGCGCGGATCGCCCGGGACTACCTGAGCAGTTCTTC
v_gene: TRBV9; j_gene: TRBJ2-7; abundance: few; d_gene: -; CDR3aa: CASSVDPDRLGEQYF; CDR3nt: TGTGCCAGCAGCGTTGACCCGGACCGTCTGGGCGAGCAGTACTTC
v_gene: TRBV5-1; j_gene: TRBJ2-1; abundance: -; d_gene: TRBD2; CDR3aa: CGSSLGGAPSGEQFF; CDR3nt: TGCGGCAGCAGCTTGGGAGGGGCCCCCAGCGGTGAGCAGTTCTTC
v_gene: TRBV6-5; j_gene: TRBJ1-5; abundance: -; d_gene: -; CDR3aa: CAKAPNQPQHF; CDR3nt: TGTGCCAAGGCCCCAAATCAGCCCCAGCATTTT
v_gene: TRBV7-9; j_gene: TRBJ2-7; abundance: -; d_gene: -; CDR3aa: CASGRPGHYEQYF; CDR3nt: TGTGCCAGCGGCCGTCCAGGGCACTACGAGCAGTACTTC
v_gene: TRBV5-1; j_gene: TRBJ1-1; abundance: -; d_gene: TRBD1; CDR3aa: CATQPQSGGQGLNTEAFF; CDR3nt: TGCGCCACCCAGCCCCAGTCGGGTGGACAGGGATTGAACACTGAAGCTTTCTTT
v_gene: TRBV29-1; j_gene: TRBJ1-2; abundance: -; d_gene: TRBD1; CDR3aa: CSVEDRIGQGDDGYTF; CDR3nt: TGCAGCGTTGAAGATCGTATCGGGCAGGGGGACGATGGCTACACCTTC
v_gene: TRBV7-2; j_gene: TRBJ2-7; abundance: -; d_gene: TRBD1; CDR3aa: CASSHRQGNYEQYF; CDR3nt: TGTGCCAGCAGCCATCGACAGGGCAACTACGAGCAGTACTTC
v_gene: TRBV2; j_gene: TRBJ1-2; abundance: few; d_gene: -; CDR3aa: CASSEGTAYYGYTF; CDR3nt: TGTGCCAGCAGTGAAGGGACAGCGTATTATGGCTACACCTTC
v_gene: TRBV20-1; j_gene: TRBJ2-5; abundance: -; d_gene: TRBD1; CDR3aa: CSARDRGIQETQYF; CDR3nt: TGCAGTGCCAGGGACAGGGGCATTCAAGAGACCCAGTACTTC
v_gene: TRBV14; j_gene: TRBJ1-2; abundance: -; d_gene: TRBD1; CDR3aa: CASSQGGTAMNYGYTF; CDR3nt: TGTGCCAGCAGCCAAGGGGGGACAGCGATGAACTATGGCTACACCTTC
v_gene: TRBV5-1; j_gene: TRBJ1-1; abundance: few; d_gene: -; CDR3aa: CASSLIAGGAFF; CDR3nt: TGCGCCAGCAGCTTGATCGCAGGTGGAGCTTTCTTT
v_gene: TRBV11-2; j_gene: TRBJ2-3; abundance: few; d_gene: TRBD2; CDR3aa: CASSVGLADTDTQYF; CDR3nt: TGTGCCAGCAGCGTGGGACTAGCGGACACAGATACGCAGTATTTT
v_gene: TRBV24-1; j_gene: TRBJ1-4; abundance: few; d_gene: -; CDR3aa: CATGSGSTNEKLFF; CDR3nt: TGTGCCACCGGGTCCGGCAGTACCAATGAAAAACTGTTTTTT
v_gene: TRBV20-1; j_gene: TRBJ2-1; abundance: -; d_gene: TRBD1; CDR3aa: CSARTLQGAGEQFF; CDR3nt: TGCAGTGCTAGGACTTTACAGGGGGCAGGTGAGCAGTTCTTC
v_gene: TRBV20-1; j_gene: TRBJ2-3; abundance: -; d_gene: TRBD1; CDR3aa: CSARVGTGRTDTQYF; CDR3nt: TGCAGTGCTAGAGTCGGGACAGGGAGGACAGATACGCAGTATTTT
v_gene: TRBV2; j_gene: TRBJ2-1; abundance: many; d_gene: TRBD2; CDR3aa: CASLDAGTSYNEQFF; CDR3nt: TGTGCCAGCCTCGATGCCGGGACTAGCTACAATGAGCAGTTCTTC
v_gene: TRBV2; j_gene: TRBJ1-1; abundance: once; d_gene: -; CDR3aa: CATRRYSLNTEAFF; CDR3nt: TGCGCCACCCGGCGGTACAGCTTGAACACTGAAGCTTTCTTT
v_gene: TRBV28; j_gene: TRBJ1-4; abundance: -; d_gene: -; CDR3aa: CASSVAGLDMGEKLFF; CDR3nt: TGTGCCAGCAGTGTCGCCGGTTTGGACATGGGTGAAAAACTGTTTTTT
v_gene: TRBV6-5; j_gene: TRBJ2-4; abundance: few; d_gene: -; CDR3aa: CASSYGQDGGKNIQYF; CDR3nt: TGTGCCAGCAGTTACGGGCAAGACGGGGGCAAAAACATTCAGTACTTC
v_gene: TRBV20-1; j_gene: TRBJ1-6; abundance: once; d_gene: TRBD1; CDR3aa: CSARETGGGRSPLHF; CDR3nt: TGCAGTGCTAGAGAGACAGGGGGAGGACGCTCACCCCTCCACTTT
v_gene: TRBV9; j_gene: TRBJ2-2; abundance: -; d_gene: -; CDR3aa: CASSETPTLSGELFF; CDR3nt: TGTGCCAGCAGCGAAACCCCGACCTTGTCCGGGGAGCTGTTTTTT
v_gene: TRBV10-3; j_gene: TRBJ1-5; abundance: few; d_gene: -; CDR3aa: CAISESGGYSNQPQHF; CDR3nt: TGTGCCATCAGTGAGTCGGGGGGCTATAGCAATCAGCCCCAGCATTTT
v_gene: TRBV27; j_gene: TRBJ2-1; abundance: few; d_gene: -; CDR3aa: CASSLLADPYNEQFF; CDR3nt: TGTGCCAGCAGTTTACTGGCGGACCCATACAATGAGCAGTTCTTC
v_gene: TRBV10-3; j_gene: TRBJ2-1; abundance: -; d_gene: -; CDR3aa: CAISEQGQQFF; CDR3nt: TGTGCCATCAGTGAACAGGGTCAGCAGTTCTTC
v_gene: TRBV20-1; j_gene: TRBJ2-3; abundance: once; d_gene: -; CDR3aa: CSAREQGRTDTQYF; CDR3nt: TGCAGTGCTAGAGAACAGGGTCGGACAGATACGCAGTATTTT
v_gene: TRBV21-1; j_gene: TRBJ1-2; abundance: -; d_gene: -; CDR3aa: CASSAGSMDYTF; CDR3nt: TGTGCCAGCAGTGCCGGCTCTATGGACTACACCTTC
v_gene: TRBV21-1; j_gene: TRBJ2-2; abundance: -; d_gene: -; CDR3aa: CASELQQQGQGTTGELFF; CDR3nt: TGTGCCAGCGAGCTACAACAACAAGGACAGGGTACAACCGGGGAGCTGTTTTTT
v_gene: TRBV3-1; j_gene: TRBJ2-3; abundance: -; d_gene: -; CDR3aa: CASSQGGGGKDTQYF; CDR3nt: TGTGCCAGCAGCCAAGGAGGCGGGGGCAAAGATACGCAGTATTTT
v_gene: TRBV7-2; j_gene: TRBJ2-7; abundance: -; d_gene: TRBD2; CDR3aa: CASSFQEWASGGGQYF; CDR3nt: TGTGCCAGCAGCTTCCAGGAATGGGCTAGCGGGGGGGGGCAGTACTTC
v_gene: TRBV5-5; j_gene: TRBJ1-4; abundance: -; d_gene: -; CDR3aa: CASSLSGVYNEKLFF; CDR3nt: TGTGCCAGCAGCTTGAGCGGAGTATATAATGAAAAACTGTTTTTT
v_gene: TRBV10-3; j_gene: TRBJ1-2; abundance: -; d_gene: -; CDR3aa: CAISSVGQHYGYTF; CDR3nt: TGTGCCATCAGTAGTGTTGGACAGCACTATGGCTACACCTTC
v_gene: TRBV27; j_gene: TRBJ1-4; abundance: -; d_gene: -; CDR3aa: CASSSLSRPDNEKLFF; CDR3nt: TGTGCCAGCAGTTCCCTGAGCCGGCCCGATAATGAAAAACTGTTTTTT
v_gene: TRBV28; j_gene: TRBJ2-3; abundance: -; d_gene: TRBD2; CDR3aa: CASSFPPVTSGGLSDTQYF; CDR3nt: TGTGCCAGCAGTTTCCCCCCGGTGACTAGCGGGGGGTTGTCAGATACGCAGTATTTT
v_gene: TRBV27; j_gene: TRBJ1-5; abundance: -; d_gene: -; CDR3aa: CASSLTGNPLGSNQPQHF; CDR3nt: TGTGCCAGCAGTCTAACAGGGAACCCCTTAGGTAGCAATCAGCCCCAGCATTTT